Shown below are 23 T cell receptor beta chains from a single sample sequenced in a study of blood T cell repertoires in COVID-19. Produced via immunoSEQ multiplex PCR; TCRdb's table is partial and in-frame only. The sample includes about 300,000 clones, nearly 90% seen only once; the top ten take less than 3.5%. Specimen: PBMCs or T cells enriched from blood (not recorded which). Receptors originate from a woman aged 45-60 years who had been exposed to COVID-19.

The genes are TRBV4-1 and TRBJ2-5; 7 bases agree with TRBD1. This CDR3 has 15 amino acids. V was pared by 5 bases and J by 1 base, with 7 bases of the junction left unmatched. The germline V gene encodes CDR1 MGHRA and CDR2 YSYEKL. The CDR3 region is CASSKRTGLQETQYF. The CDR3 coding sequence is TGCGCCAGCAGCAAGCGGACAGGCCTCCAAGAGACCCAGTACTTC.

This clone was counted between two and nine times. The chain recombines TRBV7-2 with TRBJ2-5; a weak D match, TRBD2 (6 bases). CDR3 length equals 14 residues. Trimming stripped 5 bases from V and 2 bases from J, with 12 bases between. Germline CDR1 and CDR2: SGHTA and FQGNSA. The CDR3 sequence is CASSPRLEQETQYF. Written as DNA, the CDR3 is TGTGCCAGCAGCCCTCGACTAGAGCAAGAGACCCAGTACTTC. Filled out from reference TRBV7-2 and TRBJ2-5, the complete variable domain reads GAGVSQSPSNKVTEKGKDVELRCDPISGHTALYWYRQSLGQGLEFLIYFQGNSAPDKSGLPSDRFSAERTGGSVSTLTIQRTQQEDSAVYLCASSPRLEQETQYFGPGTRLLVL.

The J gene is TRBJ2-3, the V gene TRBV28, with 7 bases matching TRBD2. Germline V gene lookup returns CDR1 MDHEN and CDR2 SYDVKM. V was pared by 5 bases and J by 0 bases, with 2 bases of the junction left unmatched. The CDR3 loop spans 14 amino acids. CDR3: CASSLGGSTDTQYF. CDR3 bases: TGTGCCAGCAGTCTGGGGGGGAGCACAGATACGCAGTATTTT. Based on the CDR3 plus reference TRBV28 and TRBJ2-3, the full variable domain is DVKVTQSSRYLVKRTGEKVFLECVQDMDHENMFWYRQDPGLGLRLIYFSYDVKMKEKGDIPEGYSVSREKKERFSLILESASTNQTSMYLCASSLGGSTDTQYFGPGTRLTVL.

The chain couples TRBV19 to TRBJ2-5, with D possibly matching TRBD2 (5 bases). Between the trimmed V and J ends, which lost 3 bases and 4 bases, there was a span of 12 bases. CDR3 length: 14 amino acids. Looked up from germline, CDR1 is LNHDA and CDR2 is SQIVND (reference sequence). As DNA, the CDR3 is TGTGCCAGTAGTATCCCGGGGTTAGGAGAGACCCAGTACTTC. Protein: CASSIPGLGETQYF.

There are many counts of this clone. V and J are TRBV2 and TRBJ2-5; a weak D match, TRBD2 (6 bases). Germline V gives CDR1 SNHLY, CDR2 FYNNEI. V was clipped by 6 bases and J by 5 bases, with 19 bases between them. The CDR3 extends over 15 amino acids. CDR3: CASRWGGSGQETQYF. DNA of the CDR3: TGTGCCAGCAGATGGGGAGGTTCGGGTCAGGAGACCCAGTACTTC.

This chain uses TRBV11-2 with TRBJ1-6, with TRBD1 identical over 7 bases. The CDR3 length is 15 residues. The J segment lost 7 bases and the V segment lost 3 bases, leaving 6 bases of the junction unmatched. CDR1 is SGHAT, CDR2 FQNNGV, per germline. CDR3 bases: TGTGCCAGCAGCTTTACAGGGGATGAGAATTCACCCCTCCACTTT. The encoded protein is CASSFTGDENSPLHF.

The chain combines TRBV5-1 with TRBJ1-2; unclear D gene. V lost 4 bases and J lost 4, with 11 bases in between. The CDR3 runs to 13 residues. Germline lookup yields CDR1 SGHRS and CDR2 YFSETQ. CDR3: CASSVDGLYGYTF. The CDR3 bases are TGCGCCAGCAGCGTGGATGGGCTCTATGGCTACACCTTC.

The chain recombines TRBV7-9 with TRBJ2-7, with TRBD1 matching over 10 bases. This CDR3 has 14 residues. Trimming removed 4 bases from V and 3 bases from J; junction bases left unmatched: 3. Germline CDR1 is SEHNR and CDR2 is FQNEAQ (reference sequence). CDR3 bases: TGTGCCAGCAGCTCCGGGACAGGGGTCTACGAGCAGTACTTC. Protein product: CASSSGTGVYEQYF.

CDR3 amino acids: CASSLTPDRGTGELFF. As DNA, the CDR3 is TGCGCCAGCAGCTTAACCCCCGACAGGGGCACCGGGGAGCTGTTTTTT. V is TRBV5-1 and J is TRBJ2-2; TRBD1 matches at 8 bases. V gave up 2 bases and J gave up 4 bases; unmatched junction bases: 7. Germline V lookup: CDR1 SGHRS, CDR2 YFSETQ. The CDR3 extends over 16 amino acids.

The rearrangement uses TRBV7-2 and TRBJ1-5, with TRBD1 as a possible D gene (5 bases). Trimming removed 1 base from V and 2 bases from J, with 12 bases in between. Germline CDR1 reads SGHTA; CDR2 reads FQGNSA. This CDR3 spans 16 amino acids. The CDR3 DNA follows: TGTGCCAGCAGCTTAGGGGGGGGGAGAGGCAATCAGCCCCAGCATTTT. Translating gives CASSLGGGRGNQPQHF.

This clone has only a few counts. The V and J genes are TRBV28 and TRBJ2-1; 9 bases line up with TRBD1. CDR1 MDHEN and CDR2 SYDVKM come from the germline V gene. This CDR3 has 15 amino acids. V lost 7 bases and J lost 9; bases outside the gene matches: 13. CDR3: CASTSGQGLVGEQFF. The CDR3 DNA reads TGTGCCAGCACCTCCGGACAGGGGCTGGTTGGTGAGCAGTTCTTC. Complete variable domain (other parts from reference TRBV28 and TRBJ2-1): DVKVTQSSRYLVKRTGEKVFLECVQDMDHENMFWYRQDPGLGLRLIYFSYDVKMKEKGDIPEGYSVSREKKERFSLILESASTNQTSMYLCASTSGQGLVGEQFFGPGTRLTVL.

The chain uses TRBV2 and TRBJ1-6; maybe TRBD1 (5 bases). The V end was cut by 6 bases, the J end by 9 bases, with 18 bases between. Germline V CDR1 and CDR2: SNHLY, FYNNEI. The CDR3 is 15 residues long. The CDR3 bases are TGTGCCAGCAGGGGCTCTCCTGGGGGGTCTTCACCCCTCCACTTT. Translation: CASRGSPGGSSPLHF.

This sequence joins TRBV12-5 and TRBJ2-7, with 9 bases lining up with TRBD1. The germline CDR1 and CDR2 sequences are LGHNT and FRNRAP. The V gene end was trimmed by 8 bases and the J gene end by 5 bases; junction bases not matched to a gene: 13. The CDR3 is 15 residues long. CDR3 sequence reads: CASSPAGTGFDEQYF. CDR3 sequence (DNA): TGTGCTAGTTCACCTGCCGGGACAGGGTTCGACGAGCAGTACTTC.

The V gene is TRBV9, the J gene TRBJ2-3; no firm D call. V lost 0 bases to trimming and J lost 2 bases, with 13 bases between them. The CDR3 length is 16 residues. Germline assignment: CDR1 SGDLS and CDR2 YYNGEE. In nucleotides, the CDR3 is TGTGCCAGCAGCGTAGAGGATGGCAGGTCCACAGATACGCAGTATTTT. It is translated as CASSVEDGRSTDTQYF.

The rearrangement uses TRBV11-2 and TRBJ2-6, with TRBD2 identical over 10 bases. Germline CDR1 reads SGHAT; CDR2 reads FQNNGV. CDR3 length: 20 residues. V dropped 0 bases and J dropped 0; count of bases not matched to a gene: 8. In nucleotides, the CDR3 is TGTGCCAGCAGCTTAGATGGGGTAGCGGGGGGCCGCTCTGGGGCCAACGTCCTGACTTTC. Protein product: CASSLDGVAGGRSGANVLTF.

This clone occurred once. This sequence joins TRBV7-6 and TRBJ2-7, with 7 bases fitting TRBD1. The CDR3 contains 15 residues. The V segment lost 1 base and the J segment 0 bases; nucleotides outside the gene matches: 3. CDR1 is SGHVS, CDR2 FNYEAQ, per germline. The CDR3 nucleotides are TGTGCCAGCAGCTTAGGACAGGGAGTCTCCTACGAGCAGTACTTC. It encodes CASSLGQGVSYEQYF.

The chain couples TRBV7-8 to TRBJ1-2; 9 bases map to TRBD1. J gave up 5 bases and V 5 bases, and 9 bases lay outside the gene matches. CDR1 and CDR2 from the germline V gene are SGHVS and FQNEAQ. The CDR3 runs 15 residues. The CDR3 reads CASSPQWTGDYGYTF. The CDR3 region has the DNA TGTGCCAGCAGCCCCCAGTGGACAGGGGATTATGGCTACACCTTC. Full variable domain (outside the CDR3, taken from reference TRBV7-8 and TRBJ1-2): GAGVSQSPRYKVAKRGQDVALRCDPISGHVSLFWYQQALGQGPEFLTYFQNEAQLDKSGLPSDRFFAERPEGSVSTLKIQRTQQEDSAVYLCASSPQWTGDYGYTFGSGTRLTVV.

J is TRBJ1-4 and V is TRBV4-1, with TRBD1 as a possible D gene (5 bases). Between the trimmed V and J ends, which lost 3 bases and 2 bases, there was a span of 13 bases. The CDR3 runs 16 residues. Germline CDR1 and CDR2: MGHRA and YSYEKL. Here the CDR3 DNA reads TGCGCCAGCAGCCAGGGGCCCAACGATACTAATGAAAAACTGTTTTTT. Protein sequence: CASSQGPNDTNEKLFF.

V usage is TRBV6-1 and J usage is TRBJ1-5; D not resolved. The CDR3 is 12 amino acids. The V end was cut by 2 bases, the J end by 6 bases, with 5 bases between. Germline CDR1 reads MNHNS; CDR2 reads SASEGT. CDR3 region: CASSELTQPQHF. In nucleotides, the CDR3 is TGTGCCAGCAGTGAACTAACTCAGCCCCAGCATTTT.

The V call is TRBV28, the J call TRBJ1-1; no definite D call. The germline V gene encodes CDR1 MDHEN and CDR2 SYDVKM. Trimming stripped 2 bases from V and 0 bases from J, with 10 bases between. The CDR3 sequence is 15 residues long. This CDR3 is CASSLDGGLNTEAFF. CDR3 bases: TGTGCCAGCAGTTTAGATGGCGGTTTGAACACTGAAGCTTTCTTT.

V and J are TRBV7-8 and TRBJ2-1; the match to TRBD2 covers 9 bases. The CDR3 is 17 amino acids. The V gene's germline CDR1 is SGHVS and CDR2 FQNEAQ. Trimming at V came to 8 bases and at J to 0 bases, leaving 11 bases not matched to a gene. For the CDR3, the DNA is TGTGCCAGCTCTCTCTCCCGAGCGGGGGGCTCCTACAATGAGCAGTTCTTC. Protein product: CASSLSRAGGSYNEQFF.

This clone was seen a few times. V usage is TRBV7-8 and J usage is TRBJ1-1, with D possibly TRBD1 on 5 matching bases. Trimming took 1 base from V and 0 from J, leaving 12 bases between them. The CDR3 loop spans 16 amino acids. Germline V gene lookup returns CDR1 SGHVS and CDR2 FQNEAQ. CDR3 sequence (DNA): TGTGCCAGCAGCTTAGTTCCCCCAGGGCTGAACACTGAAGCTTTCTTT. Its protein product is CASSLVPPGLNTEAFF.

The J gene is TRBJ1-4, the V gene TRBV21-1; the DNA was not used to check the table's D call, TRBD1. TRBV21-1 is described as a pseudogene. The CDR3 has 15 amino acids. The DNA of the CDR3 is TGTGCCAGCAGCACTATTACAGGGTGTAGTGAAAAACTGTTTTTT. Its translation: CASSTITGCSEKLFF.